These 8 T cell receptor beta chains share one sample of origin, sequenced in a study of T cell responses to AZD1222 COVID-19 vaccine. Clones were read by immunoSEQ multiplex PCR, and TCRdb kept only the in-frame ones, dropping some. The repertoire consists of 95,000 to 150,000 clones, with roughly 92% occurring once and the leading ten covering over 1.5%. The specimen comprised peripheral blood, sampled on day 0 of AZD1222 vaccination. These receptors were taken from an adult in good health.

This chain uses TRBV24-1 with TRBJ1-1, with D perhaps matching TRBD1 (6 bases). V dropped 8 bases and J dropped 7 bases, with 10 bases sitting between them. CDR1 is KGHDR, CDR2 SFDVKD, per germline. The CDR3 length is 11 residues. CDR3 residues: CATKRDIEAFF. CDR3 sequence (DNA): TGTGCCACCAAGAGGGACATTGAAGCTTTCTTT.

The genes are TRBV5-1 and TRBJ2-3, with 9 bases identical to TRBD2. Germline V gene data show CDR1 as SGHRS and CDR2 as YFSETQ. The length of the CDR3 is 16 residues. The DNA for the CDR3 is TGCGGTTGCAGCTTGGGAGGGACTAGCCCCACAGATACGCAGTATTTT. This sequence encodes CGCSLGGTSPTDTQYF.

The chain carries TRBV10-2 and TRBJ1-5; TRBD1 aligns across 7 bases. The CDR3 runs to 16 residues. The V segment lost 8 bases and the J segment 2 bases; nucleotides outside the gene matches: 12. CDR1 WSHSY and CDR2 SAAADI come from the germline V gene. The CDR3 nucleotides read TGCGCCAGCGCAGGGGGAAGGGGGCTGGGCAATCAGCCCCAGCATTTT. Residues: CASAGGRGLGNQPQHF.

The chain is built from TRBV9 and TRBJ2-1, with 9 bases aligning to TRBD2. The ends lost 3 bases at V and 9 bases at J; junction bases unmatched: 7. CDR1 SGDLS and CDR2 YYNGEE come from the germline V gene. The CDR3 sequence is 14 residues long. The CDR3 spells CASSAGTSMGEQFF. Here the CDR3 DNA reads TGTGCCAGCAGCGCGGGGACTAGCATGGGTGAGCAGTTCTTC. The variable domain in full, completed from reference TRBV9 and TRBJ2-1, reads DSGVTQTPKHLITATGQRVTLRCSPRSGDLSVYWYQQSLDQGLQFLIQYYNGEERAKGNILERFSAQQFPDLHSELNLSSLELGDSALYFCASSAGTSMGEQFFGPGTRLTVL.

The rearrangement links TRBV19 to TRBJ1-6; a possible D gene is TRBD1 (6 bases). Per germline, CDR1 LNHDA and CDR2 SQIVND (reference sequence). CDR3 length: 17 amino acids. V was cut by 5 bases and J by 8 bases, with 22 bases left in between. CDR3 region: CASSPSGRGIVDSPLHF. The CDR3, as DNA: TGTGCCAGTAGTCCCTCTGGCAGGGGAATAGTAGATTCACCCCTCCACTTT.

This chain uses TRBV6-4 with TRBJ1-5; TRBD1 matches 8 bases. The CDR3 sequence is 16 residues long. CDR1 and CDR2 from the germline V gene are MRHNA and SNTAGT. V shed 8 bases and J 0 bases; nucleotides not matched to a gene: 9. In nucleotides, the CDR3 is TGTGCCAGCCTGCAGGGGGCACAGGGTAGCAATCAGCCCCAGCATTTT. Amino acid sequence: CASLQGAQGSNQPQHF.

The chain carries TRBV7-2 and TRBJ1-4; D gene uncertain. Germline CDR1 SGHTA, CDR2 FQGNSA. Trimming cost V 2 bases and J 1 base, with 8 bases left between them. The CDR3 is made up of 15 amino acids. For the CDR3, the DNA is TGTGCCAGCAGCTTACAACGGAGAACTAATGAAAAACTGTTTTTT. Translated, it gives CASSLQRRTNEKLFF.

In this sample, this clone turned up once. V gene TRBV6-4 combines with J gene TRBJ1-4; D is ambiguous. The germline V gene encodes CDR1 MRHNA and CDR2 SNTAGT. V shed 6 bases and J shed 8 bases, with 10 bases lying between them. CDR3 length: 12 residues. The CDR3 spells CASSPTWEKLFF. Here the CDR3 DNA reads TGTGCCAGCAGCCCTACCTGGGAAAAACTGTTTTTT.